A selection of T cell receptor beta chains follows, all from one sample in a study of blood T cell repertoires in COVID-19. Repertoires were generated with immunoSEQ multiplex PCR, while TCRdb's copy carries only in-frame clones and drops some. The sample lists hundreds of thousands of clones, around 87% seen once, with about 1.1% in the top ten. The sequenced material came from PBMCs or T cells enriched from blood (not recorded which). The receptors come from a man under 40 who had recovered from COVID-19. Both conserved end residues are part of each CDR3. D genes are given only for firm matches. Only part of the rows carry a size: once, few, many, or a class if the clone is expanded.

CASSLGGGGTPDQPQHF	TGTGCCAGCAGCTTGGGAGGCGGGGGCACCCCAGATCAGCCCCAGCATTTT	TRBV5-4	.	.	TRBJ1-5	17
CAISESGTGGSYGYTF	TGTGCCATCAGTGAGTCTGGGACAGGGGGTAGCTATGGCTACACCTTC	TRBV10-3	TRBD1	.	TRBJ1-2	16
CASSLGAPGENQPQHF	TGTGCCAGCAGCTTAGGGGCTCCGGGGGAAAATCAGCCCCAGCATTTT	TRBV7-9	.	.	TRBJ1-5	16
CASSDRDRGDYF	TGTGCCAGCAGTGACCGGGACAGGGGGGACTATTTT	TRBV12-3/TRBV12-4	TRBD1	.	TRBJ1-5	12
CASSLARQEGLEKLFF	TGTGCCAGCAGCTTAGCGCGCCAGGAGGGTTTGGAAAAACTGTTTTTT	TRBV7-9	.	.	TRBJ1-4	16
CASSADIEQFF	TGCGCCAGCAGCGCCGACATCGAGCAGTTCTTC	TRBV5-1	.	once	TRBJ2-1	11
CASRGEERTQYF	TGTGCCAGCAGGGGGGAGGAACGGACCCAGTACTTC	TRBV9	.	many	TRBJ2-5	12
CASSFRTGSDGYTF	TGTGCCAGCAGCTTCAGGACAGGGTCGGATGGCTACACCTTC	TRBV5-4	TRBD1	.	TRBJ1-2	14
CASSRRARTSGYEQYF	TGTGCCAGCAGCCGCCGGGCGCGGACTAGCGGGTACGAGCAGTACTTC	TRBV5-6	TRBD2	.	TRBJ2-7	16
CASSWDRGSNQPQHF	TGCGCCAGCAGTTGGGACAGGGGAAGCAATCAGCCCCAGCATTTT	TRBV10-2	TRBD1	few	TRBJ1-5	15
CASSLLSNQPQHF	TGTGCCAGCAGCTTACTTAGCAATCAGCCCCAGCATTTT	TRBV7-9	.	.	TRBJ1-5	13
CAISGGLAGSDTQYF	TGTGCCATCAGTGGGGGACTAGCGGGATCAGATACGCAGTATTTT	TRBV10-3	TRBD2	.	TRBJ2-3	15
CASSSQGAFGELFF	TGTGCCAGCAGCTCGCAGGGGGCTTTCGGGGAGCTGTTTTTT	TRBV7-9	TRBD1	.	TRBJ2-2	14
CASRSGTGVEKLFF	TGTGCCAGCAGATCCGGGACAGGGGTTGAAAAACTGTTTTTT	TRBV28	TRBD1	.	TRBJ1-4	14
CASSLDLQGRGNQPQHF	TGTGCCAGCAGCTTGGACCTACAGGGAAGGGGTAATCAGCCCCAGCATTTT	TRBV5-8	.	.	TRBJ1-5	17
CASSKDTKSSGANVLTF	TGTGCCAGCAGTAAGGACACAAAGAGCTCTGGGGCCAACGTCCTGACTTTC	TRBV7-9	.	.	TRBJ2-6	17
CASSLVGGQGTDTQYF	TGTGCCAGCAGCTTAGTAGGGGGACAGGGCACAGATACGCAGTATTTT	TRBV11-2	TRBD1	many	TRBJ2-3	16
CSAGRDSPKETQYF	TGCAGCGCCGGAAGGGACAGCCCCAAAGAGACCCAGTACTTC	TRBV29-1	TRBD1	.	TRBJ2-5	14
CASSETWTGPTMHF	TGTGCCAGCAGTGAGACTTGGACAGGACCAACAATGCACTTC	TRBV2	TRBD1	.	TRBJ2-7	14
CASSEGGYSNSPLHF	TGTGCCAGCAGTGAAGGAGGCTATTCTAATTCACCCCTCCACTTT	TRBV2	.	.	TRBJ1-6	15
CASSQQVNTEAFF	TGCGCCAGCAGCCAGCAGGTCAACACTGAAGCTTTCTTT	TRBV5-1	.	.	TRBJ1-1	13
CASSQGARNQPQHF	TGTGCCAGCTCACAGGGGGCGCGCAATCAGCCCCAGCATTTT	TRBV28	TRBD1	.	TRBJ1-5	14
CASSQLRDRRNQPQHF	TGTGCCAGCAGCCAACTCCGGGACAGGCGTAATCAGCCCCAGCATTTT	TRBV28	TRBD1	.	TRBJ1-5	16